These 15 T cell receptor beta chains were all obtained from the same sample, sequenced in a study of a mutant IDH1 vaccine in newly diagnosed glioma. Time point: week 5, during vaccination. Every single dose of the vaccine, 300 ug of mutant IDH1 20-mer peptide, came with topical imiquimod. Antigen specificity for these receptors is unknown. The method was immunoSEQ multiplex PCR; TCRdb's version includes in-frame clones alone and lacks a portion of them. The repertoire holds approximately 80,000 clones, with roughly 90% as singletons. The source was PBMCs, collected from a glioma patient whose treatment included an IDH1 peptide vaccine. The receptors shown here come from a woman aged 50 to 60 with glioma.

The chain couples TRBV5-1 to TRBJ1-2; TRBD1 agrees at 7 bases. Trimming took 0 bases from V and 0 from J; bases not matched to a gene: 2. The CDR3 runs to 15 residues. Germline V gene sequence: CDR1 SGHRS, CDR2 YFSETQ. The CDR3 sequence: CASSLGQGANYGYTF. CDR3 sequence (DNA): TGCGCCAGCAGCTTGGGGCAGGGGGCTAACTATGGCTACACCTTC.

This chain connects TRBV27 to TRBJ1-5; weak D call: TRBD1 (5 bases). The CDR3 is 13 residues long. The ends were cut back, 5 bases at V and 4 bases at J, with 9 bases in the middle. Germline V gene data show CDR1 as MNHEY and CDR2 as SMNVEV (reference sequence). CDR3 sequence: CASSQWGNQPQHF. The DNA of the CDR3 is TGTGCCAGCAGTCAGTGGGGGAATCAGCCCCAGCATTTT.

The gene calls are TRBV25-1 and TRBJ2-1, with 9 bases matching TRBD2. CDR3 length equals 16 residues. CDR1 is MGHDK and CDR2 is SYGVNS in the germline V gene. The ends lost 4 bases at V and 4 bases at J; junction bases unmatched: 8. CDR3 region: CASSGTTSGSYNEQFF. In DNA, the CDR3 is TGTGCCAGCAGTGGGACGACTAGCGGCTCATACAATGAGCAGTTCTTC. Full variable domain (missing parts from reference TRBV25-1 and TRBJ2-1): EADIYQTPRYLVIGTGKKITLECSQTMGHDKMYWYQQDPGMELHLIHYSYGVNSTEKGDLSSESTVSRIRTEHFPLTLESARPSHTSQYLCASSGTTSGSYNEQFFGPGTRLTVL.

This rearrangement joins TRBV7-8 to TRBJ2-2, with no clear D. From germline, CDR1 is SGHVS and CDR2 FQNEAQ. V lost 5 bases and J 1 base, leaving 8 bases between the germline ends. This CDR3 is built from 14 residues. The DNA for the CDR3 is TGTGCCAGCAGCCAGACGGTGAACACCGGGGAGCTGTTTTTT. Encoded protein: CASSQTVNTGELFF.

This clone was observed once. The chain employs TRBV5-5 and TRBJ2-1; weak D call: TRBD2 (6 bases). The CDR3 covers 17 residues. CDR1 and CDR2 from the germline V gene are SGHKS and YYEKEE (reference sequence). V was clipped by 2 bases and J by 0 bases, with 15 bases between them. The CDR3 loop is CASSFIIAGNSYNEQFF. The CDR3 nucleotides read TGTGCCAGCAGCTTTATCATCGCGGGGAACTCCTACAATGAGCAGTTCTTC. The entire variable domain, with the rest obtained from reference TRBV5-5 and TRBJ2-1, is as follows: DAGVTQSPTHLIKTRGQQVTLRCSPISGHKSVSWYQQVLGQGPQFIFQYYEKEERGRGNFPDRFSARQFPNYSSELNVNALLLGDSALYLCASSFIIAGNSYNEQFFGPGTRLTVL.

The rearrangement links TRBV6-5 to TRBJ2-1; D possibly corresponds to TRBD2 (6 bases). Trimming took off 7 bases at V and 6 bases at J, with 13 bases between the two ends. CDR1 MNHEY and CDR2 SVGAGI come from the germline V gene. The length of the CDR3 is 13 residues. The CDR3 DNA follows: TGTGCCAGCACTGCGGGGCGGGCCAATGAGCAGTTCTTC. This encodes CASTAGRANEQFF.

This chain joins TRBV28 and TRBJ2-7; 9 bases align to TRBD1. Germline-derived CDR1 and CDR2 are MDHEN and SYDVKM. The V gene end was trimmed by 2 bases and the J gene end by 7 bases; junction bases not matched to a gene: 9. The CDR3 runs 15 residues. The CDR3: CASSLPGQGKEEQYF. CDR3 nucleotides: TGTGCCAGCAGTTTACCCGGACAGGGGAAAGAAGAGCAGTACTTC.

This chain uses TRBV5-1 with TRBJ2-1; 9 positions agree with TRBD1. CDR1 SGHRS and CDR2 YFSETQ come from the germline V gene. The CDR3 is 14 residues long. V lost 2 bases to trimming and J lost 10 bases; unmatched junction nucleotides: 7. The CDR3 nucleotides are TGCGCCAGCAGCTTAAACAGGGGGCAAGACGAGCAGTTCTTC. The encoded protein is CASSLNRGQDEQFF.

The CDR3 region has the DNA TGTGCCAGCAGCCTACGTGGGGGCGCAGGGAGCGCCGGGGAGCTGTTTTTT. Residues: CASSLRGGAGSAGELFF. The chain couples TRBV7-8 to TRBJ2-2, with a tentative D call TRBD1 (6 bases). The V end was cut by 5 bases, the J end by 6 bases, with 22 bases between. Germline V lookup: CDR1 SGHVS, CDR2 FQNEAQ. CDR3 length: 17 residues.

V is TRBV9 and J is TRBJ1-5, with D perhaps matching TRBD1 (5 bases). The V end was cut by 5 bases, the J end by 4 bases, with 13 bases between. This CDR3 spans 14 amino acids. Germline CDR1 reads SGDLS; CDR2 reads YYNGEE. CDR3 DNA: TGTGCCAGCAGTCCCGGCAGGGCGAATCAGCCCCAGCATTTT. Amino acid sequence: CASSPGRANQPQHF.

The CDR3 DNA sequence: TGTGCCAGCAGCCCGGAAGGGGGGCCTTACGAGCAGTACTTC. Its protein product is CASSPEGGPYEQYF. The V call is TRBV6-5, the J call TRBJ2-7; D may be TRBD1 or TRBD2 (6 bases each). Between the trimmed V and J ends, which lost 6 bases and 4 bases, there was a span of 16 bases. The CDR3 sequence is 14 residues long. The V gene's germline CDR1 is MNHEY and CDR2 SVGAGI.

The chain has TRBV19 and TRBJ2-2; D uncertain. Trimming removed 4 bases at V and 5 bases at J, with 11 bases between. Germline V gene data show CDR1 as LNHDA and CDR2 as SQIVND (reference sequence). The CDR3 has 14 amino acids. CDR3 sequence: CASSRILATGELFF. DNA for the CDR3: TGTGCCAGTAGTAGGATTCTGGCTACCGGGGAGCTGTTTTTT.

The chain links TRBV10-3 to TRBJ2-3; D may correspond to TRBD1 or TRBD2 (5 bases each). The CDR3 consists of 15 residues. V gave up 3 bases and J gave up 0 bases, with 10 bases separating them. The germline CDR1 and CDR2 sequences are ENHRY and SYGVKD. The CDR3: CAISEEGPSTDTQYF. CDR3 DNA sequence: TGTGCCATCAGTGAAGAGGGACCTAGCACAGATACGCAGTATTTT.

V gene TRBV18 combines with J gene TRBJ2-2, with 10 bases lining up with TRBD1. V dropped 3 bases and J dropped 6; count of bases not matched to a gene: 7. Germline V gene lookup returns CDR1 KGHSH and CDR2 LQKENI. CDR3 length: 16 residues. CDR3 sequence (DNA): TGTGCCAGCTCACCGACCGGACAGGGGGGTGCCGGGGAGCTGTTTTTT. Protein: CASSPTGQGGAGELFF.

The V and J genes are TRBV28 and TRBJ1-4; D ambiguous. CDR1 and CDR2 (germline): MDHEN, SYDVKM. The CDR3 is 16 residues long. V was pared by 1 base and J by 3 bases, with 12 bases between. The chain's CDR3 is CASSLYRTEPNEKLFF. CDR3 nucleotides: TGTGCCAGCAGTTTATACCGGACGGAACCTAATGAAAAACTGTTTTTT. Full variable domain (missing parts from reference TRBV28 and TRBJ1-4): DVKVTQSSRYLVKRTGEKVFLECVQDMDHENMFWYRQDPGLGLRLIYFSYDVKMKEKGDIPEGYSVSREKKERFSLILESASTNQTSMYLCASSLYRTEPNEKLFFGSGTQLSVL.